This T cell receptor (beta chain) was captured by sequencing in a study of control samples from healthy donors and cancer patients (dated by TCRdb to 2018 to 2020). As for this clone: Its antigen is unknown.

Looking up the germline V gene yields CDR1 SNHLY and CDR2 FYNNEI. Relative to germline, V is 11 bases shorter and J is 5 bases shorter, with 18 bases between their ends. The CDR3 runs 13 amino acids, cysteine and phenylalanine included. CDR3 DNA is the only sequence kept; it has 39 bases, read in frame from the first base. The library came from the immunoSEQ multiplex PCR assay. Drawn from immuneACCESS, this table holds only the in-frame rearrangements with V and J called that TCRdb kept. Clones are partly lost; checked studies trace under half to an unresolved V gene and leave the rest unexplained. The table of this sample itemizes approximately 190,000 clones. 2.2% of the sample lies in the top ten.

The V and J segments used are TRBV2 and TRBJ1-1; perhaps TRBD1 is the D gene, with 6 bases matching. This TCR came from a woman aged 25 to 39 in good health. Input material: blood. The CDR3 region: CAGGTLTVTEAFF. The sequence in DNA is TGTGCCGGGGGGACATTAACGGTGACTGAAGCTTTCTTT.